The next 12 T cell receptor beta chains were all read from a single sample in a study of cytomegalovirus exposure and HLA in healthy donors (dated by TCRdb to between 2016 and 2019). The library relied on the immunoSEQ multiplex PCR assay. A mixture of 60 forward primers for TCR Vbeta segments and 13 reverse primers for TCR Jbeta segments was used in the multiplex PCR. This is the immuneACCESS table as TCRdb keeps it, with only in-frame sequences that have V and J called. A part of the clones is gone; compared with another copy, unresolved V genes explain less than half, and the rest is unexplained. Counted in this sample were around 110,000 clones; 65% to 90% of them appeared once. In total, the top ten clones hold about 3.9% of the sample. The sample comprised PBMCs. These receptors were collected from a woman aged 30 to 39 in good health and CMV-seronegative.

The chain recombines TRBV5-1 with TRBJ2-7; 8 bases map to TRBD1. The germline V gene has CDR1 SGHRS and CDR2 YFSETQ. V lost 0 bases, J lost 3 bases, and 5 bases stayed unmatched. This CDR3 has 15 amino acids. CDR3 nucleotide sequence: TGCGCCAGCAGCTTGGGCGGGACAGGTCACTACGAGCAGTACTTC. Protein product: CASSLGGTGHYEQYF.

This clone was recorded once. The CDR3: CASSQTLGGARGYTF. In nucleotides, the CDR3 is TGCGCCAGCAGCCAGACACTGGGCGGGGCGCGTGGCTACACCTTC. The chain combines TRBV4-1 with TRBJ1-2; possibly TRBD1 for D (5 bases). Trimming cost V 3 bases and J 7 bases, with 18 bases left between them. The CDR3 spans 15 residues. Germline values: CDR1 MGHRA, CDR2 YSYEKL.

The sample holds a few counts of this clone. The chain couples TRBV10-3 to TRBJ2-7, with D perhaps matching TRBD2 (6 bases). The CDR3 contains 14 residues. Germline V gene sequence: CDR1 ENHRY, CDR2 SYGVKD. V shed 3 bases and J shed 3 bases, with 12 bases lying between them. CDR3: CAISDTGGDYEQYF. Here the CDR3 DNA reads TGTGCCATCAGTGACACGGGCGGGGACTACGAGCAGTACTTC.

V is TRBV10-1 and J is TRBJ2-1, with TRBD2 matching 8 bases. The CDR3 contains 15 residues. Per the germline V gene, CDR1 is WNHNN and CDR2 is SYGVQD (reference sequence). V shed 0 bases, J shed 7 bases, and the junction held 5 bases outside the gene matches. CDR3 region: CASSESSGSDNEQFF. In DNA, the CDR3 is TGCGCCAGCAGTGAGTCCAGCGGGAGTGATAATGAGCAGTTCTTC.

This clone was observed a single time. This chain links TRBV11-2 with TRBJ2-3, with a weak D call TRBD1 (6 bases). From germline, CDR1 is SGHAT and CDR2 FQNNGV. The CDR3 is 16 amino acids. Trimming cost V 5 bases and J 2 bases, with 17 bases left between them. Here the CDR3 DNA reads TGTGCCAGCAGCCCCAGAGGGGGATCGGTCACAGATACGCAGTATTTT. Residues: CASSPRGGSVTDTQYF.

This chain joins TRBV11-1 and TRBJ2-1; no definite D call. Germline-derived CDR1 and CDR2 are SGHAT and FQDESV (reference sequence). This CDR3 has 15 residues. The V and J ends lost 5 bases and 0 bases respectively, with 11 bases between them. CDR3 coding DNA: TGTGCCAGCAGCGTCATTCTGAGCTCCTACAATGAGCAGTTCTTC. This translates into CASSVILSSYNEQFF. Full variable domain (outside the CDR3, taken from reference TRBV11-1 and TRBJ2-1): EAEVAQSPRYKITEKSQAVAFWCDPISGHATLYWYRQILGQGPELLVQFQDESVVDDSQLPKDRFSAERLKGVDSTLKIQPAELGDSAMYLCASSVILSSYNEQFFGPGTRLTVL.

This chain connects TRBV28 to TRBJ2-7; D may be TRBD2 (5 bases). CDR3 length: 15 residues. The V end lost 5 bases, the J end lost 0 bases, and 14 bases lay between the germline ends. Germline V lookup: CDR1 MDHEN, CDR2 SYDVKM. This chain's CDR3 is CASSAASGSSYEQYF. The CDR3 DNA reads TGTGCCAGCAGTGCCGCCAGCGGAAGCTCCTACGAGCAGTACTTC.

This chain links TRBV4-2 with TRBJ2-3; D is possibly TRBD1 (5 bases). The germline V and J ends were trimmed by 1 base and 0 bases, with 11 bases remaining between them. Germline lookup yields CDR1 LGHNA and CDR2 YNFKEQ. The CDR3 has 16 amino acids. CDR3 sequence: CASSQVGLYSTDTQYF. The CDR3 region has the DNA TGTGCCAGCAGCCAAGTGGGGCTATATAGCACAGATACGCAGTATTTT.

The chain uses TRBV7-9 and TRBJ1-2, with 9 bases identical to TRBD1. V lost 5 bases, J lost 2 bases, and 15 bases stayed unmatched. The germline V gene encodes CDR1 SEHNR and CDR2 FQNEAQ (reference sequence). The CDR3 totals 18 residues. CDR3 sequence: CASSRRAGQGISNYGYTF. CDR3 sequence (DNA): TGTGCCAGCAGCCGCAGGGCGGGACAGGGCATCTCAAACTATGGCTACACCTTC.

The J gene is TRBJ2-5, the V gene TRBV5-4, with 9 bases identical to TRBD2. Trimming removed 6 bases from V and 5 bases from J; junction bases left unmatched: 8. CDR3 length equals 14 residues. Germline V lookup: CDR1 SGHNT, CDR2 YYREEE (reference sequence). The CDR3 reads CASTPSGTSETQYF. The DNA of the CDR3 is TGTGCCAGCACCCCTAGCGGGACCTCGGAGACCCAGTACTTC.

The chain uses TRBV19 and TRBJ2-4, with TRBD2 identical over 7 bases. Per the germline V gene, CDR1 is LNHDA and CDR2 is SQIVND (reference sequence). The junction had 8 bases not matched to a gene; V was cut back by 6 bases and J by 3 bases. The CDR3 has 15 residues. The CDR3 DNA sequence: TGTGCCAGTAGGAAGCGGGACTCTGACAAAAACATTCAGTACTTC. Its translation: CASRKRDSDKNIQYF.

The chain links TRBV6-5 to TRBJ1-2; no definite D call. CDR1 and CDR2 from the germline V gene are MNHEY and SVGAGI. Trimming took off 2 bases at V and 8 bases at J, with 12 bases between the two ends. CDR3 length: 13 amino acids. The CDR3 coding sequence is TGTGCCAGCAGTTACGGAGACCGTCGGGGCTACACCTTC. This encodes CASSYGDRRGYTF.